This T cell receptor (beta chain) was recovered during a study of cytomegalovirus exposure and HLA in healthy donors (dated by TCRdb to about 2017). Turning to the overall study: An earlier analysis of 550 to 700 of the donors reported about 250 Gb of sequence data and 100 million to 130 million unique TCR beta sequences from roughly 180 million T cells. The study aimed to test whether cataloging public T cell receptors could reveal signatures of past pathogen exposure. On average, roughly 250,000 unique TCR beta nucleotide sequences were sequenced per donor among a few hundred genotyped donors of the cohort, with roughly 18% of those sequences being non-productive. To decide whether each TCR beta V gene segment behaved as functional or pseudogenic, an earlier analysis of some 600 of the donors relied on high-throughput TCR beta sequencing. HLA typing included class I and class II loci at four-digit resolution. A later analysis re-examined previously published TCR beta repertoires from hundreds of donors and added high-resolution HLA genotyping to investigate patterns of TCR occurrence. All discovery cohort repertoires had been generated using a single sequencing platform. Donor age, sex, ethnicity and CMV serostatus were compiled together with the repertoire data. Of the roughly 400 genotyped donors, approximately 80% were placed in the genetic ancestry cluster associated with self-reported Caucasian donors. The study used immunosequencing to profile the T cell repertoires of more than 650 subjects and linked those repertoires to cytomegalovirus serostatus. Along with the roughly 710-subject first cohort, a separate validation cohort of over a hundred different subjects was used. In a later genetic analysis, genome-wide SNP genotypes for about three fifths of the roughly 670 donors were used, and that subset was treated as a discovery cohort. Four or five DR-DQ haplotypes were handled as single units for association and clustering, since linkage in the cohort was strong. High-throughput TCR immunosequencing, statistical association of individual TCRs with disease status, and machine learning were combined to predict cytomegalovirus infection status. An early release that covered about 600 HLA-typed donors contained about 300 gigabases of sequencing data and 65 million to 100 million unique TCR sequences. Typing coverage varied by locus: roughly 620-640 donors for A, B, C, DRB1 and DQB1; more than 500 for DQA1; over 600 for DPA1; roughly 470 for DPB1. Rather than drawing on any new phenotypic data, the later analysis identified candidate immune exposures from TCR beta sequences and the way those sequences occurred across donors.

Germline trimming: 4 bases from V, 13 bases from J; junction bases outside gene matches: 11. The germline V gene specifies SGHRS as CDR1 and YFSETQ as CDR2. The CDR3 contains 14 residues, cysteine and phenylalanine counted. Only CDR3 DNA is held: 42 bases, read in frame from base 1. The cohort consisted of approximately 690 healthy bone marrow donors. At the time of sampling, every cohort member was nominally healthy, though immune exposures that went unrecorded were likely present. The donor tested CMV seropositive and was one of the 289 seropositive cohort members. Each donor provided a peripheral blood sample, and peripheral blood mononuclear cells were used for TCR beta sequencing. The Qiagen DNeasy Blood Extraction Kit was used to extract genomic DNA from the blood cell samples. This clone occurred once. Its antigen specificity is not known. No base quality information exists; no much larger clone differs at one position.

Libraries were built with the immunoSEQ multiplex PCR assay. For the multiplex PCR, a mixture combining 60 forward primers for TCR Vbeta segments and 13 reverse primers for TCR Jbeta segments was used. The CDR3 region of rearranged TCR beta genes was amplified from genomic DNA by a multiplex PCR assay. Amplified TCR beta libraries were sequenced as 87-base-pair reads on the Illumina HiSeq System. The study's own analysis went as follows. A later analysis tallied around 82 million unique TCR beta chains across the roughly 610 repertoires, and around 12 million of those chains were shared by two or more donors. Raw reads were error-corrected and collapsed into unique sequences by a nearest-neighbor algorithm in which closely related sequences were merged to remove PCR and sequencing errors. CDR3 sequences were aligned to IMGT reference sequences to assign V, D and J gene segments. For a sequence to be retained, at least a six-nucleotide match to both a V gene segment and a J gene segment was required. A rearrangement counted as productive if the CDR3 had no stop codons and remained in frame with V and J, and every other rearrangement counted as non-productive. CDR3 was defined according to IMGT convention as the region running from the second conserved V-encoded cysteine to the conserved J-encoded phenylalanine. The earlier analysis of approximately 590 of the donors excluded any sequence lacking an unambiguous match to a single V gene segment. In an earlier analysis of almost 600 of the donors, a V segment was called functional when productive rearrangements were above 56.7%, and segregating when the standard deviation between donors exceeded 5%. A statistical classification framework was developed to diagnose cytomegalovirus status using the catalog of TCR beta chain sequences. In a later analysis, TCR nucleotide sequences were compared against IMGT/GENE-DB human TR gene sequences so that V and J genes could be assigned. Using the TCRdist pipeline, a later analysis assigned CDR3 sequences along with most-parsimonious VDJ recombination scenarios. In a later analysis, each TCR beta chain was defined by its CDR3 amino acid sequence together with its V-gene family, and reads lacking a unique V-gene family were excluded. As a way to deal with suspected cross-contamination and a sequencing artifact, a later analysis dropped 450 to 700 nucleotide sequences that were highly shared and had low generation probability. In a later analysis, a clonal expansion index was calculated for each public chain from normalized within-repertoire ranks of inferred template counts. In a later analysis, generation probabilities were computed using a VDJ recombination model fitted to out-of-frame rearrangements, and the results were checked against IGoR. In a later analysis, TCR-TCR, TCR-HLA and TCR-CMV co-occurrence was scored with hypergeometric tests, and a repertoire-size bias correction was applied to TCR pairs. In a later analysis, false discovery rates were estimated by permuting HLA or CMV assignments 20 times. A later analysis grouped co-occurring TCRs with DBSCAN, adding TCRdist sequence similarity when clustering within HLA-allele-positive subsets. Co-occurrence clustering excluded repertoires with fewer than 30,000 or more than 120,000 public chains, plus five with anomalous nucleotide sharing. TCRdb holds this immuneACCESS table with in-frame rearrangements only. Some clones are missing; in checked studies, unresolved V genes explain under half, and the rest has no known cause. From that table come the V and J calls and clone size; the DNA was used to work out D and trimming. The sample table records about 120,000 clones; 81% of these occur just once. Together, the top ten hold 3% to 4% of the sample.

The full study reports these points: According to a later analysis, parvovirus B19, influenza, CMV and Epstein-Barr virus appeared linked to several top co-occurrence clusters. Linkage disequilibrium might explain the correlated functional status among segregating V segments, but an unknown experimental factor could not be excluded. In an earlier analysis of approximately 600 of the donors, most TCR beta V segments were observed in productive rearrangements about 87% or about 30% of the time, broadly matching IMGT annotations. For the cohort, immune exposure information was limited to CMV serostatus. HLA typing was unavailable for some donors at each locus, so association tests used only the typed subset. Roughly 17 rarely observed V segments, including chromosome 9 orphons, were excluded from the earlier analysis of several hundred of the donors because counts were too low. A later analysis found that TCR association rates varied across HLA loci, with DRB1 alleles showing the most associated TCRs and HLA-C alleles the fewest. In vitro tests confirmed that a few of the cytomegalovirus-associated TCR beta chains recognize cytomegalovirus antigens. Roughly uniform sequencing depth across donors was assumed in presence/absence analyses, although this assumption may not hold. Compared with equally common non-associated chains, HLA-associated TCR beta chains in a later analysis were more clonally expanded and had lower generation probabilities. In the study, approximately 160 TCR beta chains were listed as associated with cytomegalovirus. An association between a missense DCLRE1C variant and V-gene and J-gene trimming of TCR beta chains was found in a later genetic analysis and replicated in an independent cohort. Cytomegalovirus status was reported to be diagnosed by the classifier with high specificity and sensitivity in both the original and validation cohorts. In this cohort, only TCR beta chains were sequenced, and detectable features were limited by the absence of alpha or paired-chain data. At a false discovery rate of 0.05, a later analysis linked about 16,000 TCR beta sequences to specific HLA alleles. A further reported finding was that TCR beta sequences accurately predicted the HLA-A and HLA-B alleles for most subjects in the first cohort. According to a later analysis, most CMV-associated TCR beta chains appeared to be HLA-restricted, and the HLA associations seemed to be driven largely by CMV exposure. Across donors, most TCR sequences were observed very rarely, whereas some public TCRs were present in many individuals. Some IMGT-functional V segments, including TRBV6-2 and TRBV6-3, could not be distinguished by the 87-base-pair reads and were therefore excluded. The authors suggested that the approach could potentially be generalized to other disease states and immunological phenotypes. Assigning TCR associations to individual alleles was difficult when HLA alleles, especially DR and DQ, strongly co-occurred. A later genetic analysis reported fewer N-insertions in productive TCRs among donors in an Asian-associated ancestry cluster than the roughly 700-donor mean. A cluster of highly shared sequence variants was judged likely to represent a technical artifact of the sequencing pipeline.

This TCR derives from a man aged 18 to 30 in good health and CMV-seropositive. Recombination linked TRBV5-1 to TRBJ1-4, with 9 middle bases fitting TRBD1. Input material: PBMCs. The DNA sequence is TGCGCCAGCAGCCAACAACCCCGACAGGGGGGACTGTTTTTT. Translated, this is CASSQQPRQGGLFF.